Given below is one T cell receptor (beta chain) in context. The entry originates in a study of T-cell reconstitution after alpha-beta-depleted transplantation in children. Library preparation (for TCRbeta) was performed with unique molecular identifiers. One entry per CDR3 protein, called by TCRdb with MiXCR from the PCR reads. The sample lists approximately 980,000 distinct CDR3 sequences, about 30% seen once, with 25% to 35% in the top ten. Trimming cost V 7 bases and J 4 bases, with 11 bases left between them. The CDR3 loop spans 13 amino acids. Germline V lookup: CDR1 SGHTA, CDR2 FQGNSA. The sample here was PBMCs, mostly from graft donor cells, taken 360 days after TCRalphabeta/CD19-depleted stem cell transplant. The gene calls are TRBV7-2 and TRBJ1-3; the D is unclear. The source is a boy under two years old who had a stem cell transplant for SCID, so the T cells may come from the graft donor. This CDR3 reads CASTPAIGNTIYF. Written as DNA, the CDR3 is TGTGCCAGCACCCCGGCGATAGGAAACACCATATATTTT. The whole variable domain, filled in from reference TRBV7-2 and TRBJ1-3, reads GAGVSQSPSNKVTEKGKDVELRCDPISGHTALYWYRQSLGQGLEFLIYFQGNSAPDKSGLPSDRFSAERTGGSVSTLTIQRTQQEDSAVYLCASTPAIGNTIYFGEGSWLTVV.